The table lists the clone carrying this TCR beta chain with a few counts. This CDR3 is 14 amino acids long. V was cut by 4 bases and J by 1 base, with 8 bases left in between. CDR1 and CDR2 (germline): SGHNT, YYREEE (reference sequence). The study drew participants aged about 18 to 95 years from fewer than 30 US areas. Membership in each cohort depended on participant-reported clinical history. Recovered Cohort 3 donors showed two negative PCRs, clearance, or symptom resolution. The method was immunoSEQ multiplex PCR; TCRdb's version includes in-frame clones alone and lacks a portion of them. Counted here are around 200,000 clones, around 85% occurring once; the ten biggest clones make up 18%. This sample was included in a study of blood T cell repertoires in COVID-19. As for the study in general: PBMCs, B-cell-depleted T cells, or T cells were the source of the cDNA or gDNA that made up the material.

This TCR came from a man aged 40-55 years who had recovered from COVID-19. This chain joins TRBV5-4 and TRBJ2-2; no reliable D call. Sequences were obtained from PBMCs or T cells enriched from blood (not recorded which). CDR3 nucleotide sequence: TGTGCCAGCAGCCCCGAGATGAACACCGGGGAGCTGTTTTTT. Translation gives CASSPEMNTGELFF.